This T cell receptor (beta chain) is drawn from a study of blood T cell repertoires in COVID-19. Repertoires were generated with immunoSEQ multiplex PCR, while TCRdb's copy carries only in-frame clones and drops some. The sample has around 120,000 clones; under 80% are singletons. The ends lost 0 bases at V and 3 bases at J; junction bases unmatched: 13. Germline CDR1 and CDR2: SGHDN and FVKESK. This CDR3 comprises 19 residues. The chain has TRBV14 and TRBJ2-7, with 11 bases that match TRBD2. This TCR was recovered from a man aged 50-59 years with acute or convalescent COVID-19. The sequenced material came from peripheral blood. CDR3 residues: CASSQDLWRPGTSGYEQYF. In nucleotides, the CDR3 is TGTGCCAGCAGCCAAGATTTGTGGAGGCCCGGGACTAGCGGCTACGAGCAGTACTTC. Using reference TRBV14 and TRBJ2-7 for the parts outside the CDR3, the full variable domain is EAGVTQFPSHSVIEKGQTVTLRCDPISGHDNLYWYRRVMGKEIKFLLHFVKESKQDESGMPNNRFLAERTGGTYSTLKVQPAELEDSGVYFCASSQDLWRPGTSGYEQYFGPGTRLTVT.